The sequence of this T cell receptor (beta chain) was determined in a study of beta chain features in type 1 diabetes. Expressed TCRB transcripts got sequenced, as all isolated RNA was reverse transcribed. Profiled with immunoSEQ multiplex PCR; TCRdb holds only in-frame clones, not every one. The sample consists of some 900,000 clones, roughly 15% of them appearing once. The germline V gene encodes CDR1 SGHTA and CDR2 FQGNSA. V was trimmed by 1 base and J by 4 bases, leaving 13 bases between them. The CDR3 spans 15 residues. This chain joins TRBV7-2 and TRBJ1-2; D might be TRBD1 (6 bases). The source is a woman younger than 35 in good health. The material sequenced was naive CD4+ T cells from blood. The CDR3 sequence: CASSLGAGESYGYTF. CDR3 sequence (DNA): TGTGCCAGCAGCTTAGGGGCAGGGGAATCCTATGGCTACACCTTC.